This T cell receptor beta chain was captured by sequencing in a study of blood T cell repertoires in COVID-19. The overall study: The United States, Italy and Spain supplied acute and convalescent COVID-19 samples. From T cells, B-cell-depleted T cells, or PBMCs came the material, which was cDNA or gDNA.

As originally analysed: Amplifying reference gene primers gave estimates of nucleated cell counts. Clones were sequenced by immunoSEQ multiplex PCR, and TCRdb holds only the in-frame ones, with some missing. That table furnishes V, J and clone size, whereas the DNA furnished D and trimming. Of approximately 220,000 clones listed, approximately 82% are singletons. With 4 bases removed from V and 0 bases from J, the gap between germline ends came to 12 bases. The CDR3 has 15 residues. Germline loops: CDR1 LNHDA, CDR2 SQIVND (reference sequence). Sequencing was performed on peripheral blood. The chain joins TRBV19 to TRBJ1-1; unclear D gene. The source is a woman in her forties or fifties with acute or convalescent COVID-19. DNA of the CDR3: TGTGCCAGTAGTACCCGAGGGAACATGAACACTGAAGCTTTCTTT. Translated: CASSTRGNMNTEAFF.